The 27 T cell receptor beta chains reported below all come from one sample, sequenced in a study of T cell repertoires in cytomegalovirus infection. Their antigens remain unidentified. TCRdb itself ran the reads through MiXCR, one entry per CDR3 protein. The sample has some 30,000 distinct CDR3 sequences; around 19% are singletons. The starting material was CD8+ T cells from cultured PBMCs, obtained from culture after CMV antigen stimulation. All receptors come from a human donor in good health (CMV status not recorded). Some clones in this sample may be carry-over from other donors' samples.

The chain has TRBV4-1 and TRBJ2-5; perhaps TRBD1 as D (5 bases). V lost 3 bases and J 5 bases, leaving 13 bases between the germline ends. There are 14 residues in the CDR3. Germline CDR1 is MGHRA and CDR2 is YSYEKL. CDR3 bases: TGCGCCAGCAGCCAGGGGCCCCTTTGGGAGACCCAGTACTTC. Residues: CASSQGPLWETQYF.

This rearrangement joins TRBV7-2 to TRBJ1-2, with TRBD1 as a possible D gene (5 bases). Germline V gene lookup returns CDR1 SGHTA and CDR2 FQGNSA. The V and J ends lost 4 bases and 8 bases respectively, with 23 bases between them. The CDR3 loop spans 16 amino acids. DNA of the CDR3: TGTGCCAGCAGCTCCGCCCGGGACCCCCCTGTGGAAGGCTACACCTTC. As protein: CASSSARDPPVEGYTF.

The rearrangement joins TRBV7-9 to TRBJ2-2; D gene uncertain. The germline V and J ends were trimmed by 5 bases and 1 base, with 11 bases remaining between them. Germline CDR1 is SEHNR and CDR2 is FQNEAQ (reference sequence). CDR3 length: 15 residues. The CDR3 region is CASSPWVGNTGELFF. CDR3 DNA sequence: TGTGCCAGCAGCCCTTGGGTGGGGAACACCGGGGAGCTGTTTTTT.

This clonotype was counted a few times. This chain links TRBV7-9 with TRBJ2-7, with 8 bases fitting TRBD1. This CDR3 comprises 13 residues. The V and J ends lost 5 bases and 2 bases, in that order; junction bases with no gene match: 2. Germline CDR1 is SEHNR and CDR2 is FQNEAQ (reference sequence). The CDR3 coding sequence is TGTGCCAGCAGCCCGACAGGGGCCTACGAGCAGTACTTC. Amino acids: CASSPTGAYEQYF.

This clonotype has a handful of counts. V is TRBV4-3 and J is TRBJ2-7, with TRBD2 as a possible D gene (5 bases). Trimming shortened V by 3 bases and J by 2 bases, and 14 bases separated the two germline ends. The CDR3 extends over 15 amino acids. Per germline, CDR1 LGHNA and CDR2 YSLEER. CDR3 nucleotides: TGCGCCAGCAGCCAGGATGGGAGCCTGACCTACGAGCAGTACTTC. This codes for CASSQDGSLTYEQYF.

At least ten counts were recorded for this clonotype. This chain joins TRBV28 and TRBJ2-1, with 7 positions matching TRBD2. V trimming: 5 bases; J trimming: 4 bases; junction bases outside the gene matches: 8. Germline assignment: CDR1 MDHEN and CDR2 SYDVKM. This CDR3 is 15 amino acids long. The CDR3 DNA reads TGTGCCAGCAGTGAAACTAGCGCCGGGTACAATGAGCAGTTCTTC. Protein sequence: CASSETSAGYNEQFF.

The chain uses TRBV6-2 or TRBV6-3 and TRBJ1-5; D remains unclear. The germline V gene encodes CDR1 MNHEY and CDR2 SVGEGT. V was clipped by 2 bases and J by 4 bases, with 12 bases between them. The length of the CDR3 is 15 residues. CDR3 region: CASSYPRSRNQPQHF. CDR3 DNA: TGTGCCAGCAGTTACCCTAGGTCACGAAATCAGCCCCAGCATTTT.

This clonotype appeared a few times. This sequence joins TRBV7-6 and TRBJ2-1; unclear D gene. The ends were cut back, 1 base at V and 8 bases at J, with 6 bases in the middle. Germline values: CDR1 SGHVS, CDR2 FNYEAQ. The CDR3 covers 12 residues. Here the CDR3 reads CASSLGLHEQFF. The CDR3 DNA sequence: TGTGCCAGCAGCTTAGGGCTACATGAGCAGTTCTTC.

This clonotype came up a few times. The rearrangement uses TRBV7-2 and TRBJ2-1, with 10 positions matching TRBD2. J was trimmed by 9 bases and V by 6 bases; bases with no gene match: 17. Germline assignment: CDR1 SGHTA and CDR2 FQGNSA. The CDR3 is made up of 17 amino acids. DNA for the CDR3: TGTGCCAGCAGTCCCTCAAGTAGGAAAAGCGGGAGGGGTGAGCAGTTCTTC. This sequence encodes CASSPSSRKSGRGEQFF.

A few counts support this clonotype. The gene calls are TRBV9 and TRBJ2-7; tentative D call: TRBD2 (5 bases). This CDR3 is built from 15 residues. Germline-derived CDR1 and CDR2 are SGDLS and YYNGEE. Trimming shortened V by 4 bases and J by 0 bases, and 14 bases separated the two germline ends. CDR3 residues: CASSPYGLTSYEQYF. As DNA, the CDR3 is TGTGCCAGCAGCCCCTATGGACTGACCTCCTACGAGCAGTACTTC.

The V and J genes are TRBV7-6 and TRBJ2-7, with 11 bases lining up with TRBD2. Germline V gene sequence: CDR1 SGHVS, CDR2 FNYEAQ. J gave up 4 bases and V 1 base, and 9 bases lay outside the gene matches. The CDR3 is made up of 17 amino acids. The CDR3 loop is CASSLELAGVLPYEQYF. In DNA, the CDR3 is TGTGCCAGCAGCTTAGAACTAGCGGGAGTCCTTCCTTACGAGCAGTACTTC.

In its sample, this clonotype was seen a few times. Here the CDR3 reads CASRAGGGLETQYF. The CDR3 DNA is TGTGCCAGCAGAGCAGGTGGGGGGTTGGAGACCCAGTACTTC. The J gene is TRBJ2-5, the V gene TRBV7-2, with TRBD2 as a possible D gene (6 bases). V was cut by 6 bases and J by 5 bases, with 16 bases left in between. This CDR3 contains 14 residues. CDR1 and CDR2 from the germline V gene are SGHTA and FQGNSA. The variable domain in full, with the rest retrieved from reference TRBV7-2 and TRBJ2-5, is GAGVSQSPSNKVTEKGKDVELRCDPISGHTALYWYRQSLGQGLEFLIYFQGNSAPDKSGLPSDRFSAERTGGSVSTLTIQRTQQEDSAVYLCASRAGGGLETQYFGPGTRLLVL.

The V gene is TRBV30, the J gene TRBJ1-5; no clear D. The CDR3 consists of 13 residues. The germline CDR1 and CDR2 sequences are GTSNPN and SVGIG (reference sequence). V was shortened by 1 base and J by 4 bases, with 8 bases between the two germline ends. CDR3 region: CAWSGGDNQPQHF. Written as DNA, the CDR3 is TGTGCCTGGAGTGGAGGTGATAATCAGCCCCAGCATTTT.

The J gene is TRBJ1-2, the V gene TRBV11-2; D not resolved. Per the germline V gene, CDR1 is SGHAT and CDR2 is FQNNGV. V dropped 6 bases and J dropped 9 bases, with 14 bases sitting between them. This CDR3 contains 12 residues. The CDR3 nucleotides read TGTGCCAGCAGAACGGTGCCCTTAAGCTACACCTTC. This sequence encodes CASRTVPLSYTF.

This clonotype was recorded a few times. V gene TRBV7-9 combines with J gene TRBJ1-2; possibly TRBD1 for D (6 bases). Germline V CDR1 and CDR2: SEHNR, FQNEAQ (reference sequence). This CDR3 spans 16 amino acids. V lost 5 bases, J lost 6 bases, and 22 bases lay in between. The CDR3 sequence: CASSIGQRVFSDGYTF. For the CDR3, the DNA is TGTGCCAGCAGCATCGGACAGCGCGTATTTTCCGATGGCTACACCTTC.

The chain joins TRBV7-2 to TRBJ2-2, with unresolved D. Trimming removed 1 base from V and 6 bases from J, with 6 bases in between. Germline V gives CDR1 SGHTA, CDR2 FQGNSA. The CDR3 extends over 13 amino acids. Written as DNA, the CDR3 is TGTGCCAGCAGCTTAGGGATGTCCGGGGAGCTGTTTTTT. Translating it yields CASSLGMSGELFF.

This clonotype has a handful of counts. J is TRBJ2-7 and V is TRBV7-2, with D tentatively TRBD2 (6 bases). Germline CDR1 and CDR2: SGHTA and FQGNSA. The V and J ends lost 1 base and 5 bases respectively, with 18 bases between them. The CDR3 length is 16 residues. CDR3 nucleotide sequence: TGTGCCAGCAGCTTAGTGCGGGGTGGGGGAGGTAACGAGCAGTACTTC. The encoded protein is CASSLVRGGGGNEQYF.

This clonotype was seen a few times. The J gene is TRBJ2-2, the V gene TRBV12-3 or TRBV12-4; no definite D call. The CDR3 spans 13 residues. V was trimmed by 4 bases and J by 3 bases, leaving 6 bases between them. Here the CDR3 reads CASSSKDTGELFF. The CDR3 DNA reads as TGTGCCAGCAGTTCCAAGGACACCGGGGAGCTGTTTTTT.

This clonotype has just a few counts. V gene TRBV28 combines with J gene TRBJ2-7; 9 nucleotides align to TRBD1. The CDR3 spans 15 residues. Unmatched junction bases numbered 9, after V lost 5 bases and J lost 4 bases. Germline V gene data show CDR1 as MDHEN and CDR2 as SYDVKM. The CDR3 is CASSGAGTGSYEQYF. The CDR3 DNA reads as TGTGCCAGCAGTGGCGCCGGGACAGGGTCGTACGAGCAGTACTTC.

This clonotype was observed a handful of times. This chain links TRBV9 with TRBJ1-6; D not resolved. CDR1 is SGDLS and CDR2 is YYNGEE in the germline V gene. V was cut by 0 bases and J by 0 bases, with 16 bases left in between. CDR3 length equals 19 residues. This CDR3 is CASSVAAVGGLSYNSPLHF. The CDR3 bases are TGTGCCAGCAGCGTAGCTGCGGTCGGTGGGCTCTCCTATAATTCACCCCTCCACTTT.

The gene calls are TRBV11-2 and TRBJ2-3; no firm D call. This CDR3 region has 18 residues. Germline-derived CDR1 and CDR2 are SGHAT and FQNNGV. With 4 bases removed from V and 9 bases from J, the gap between germline ends came to 29 bases. The CDR3 bases are TGTGCCAGCAGCTCCCTGGCACCGCGAACCCTCACACAGATAACGCAGTATTTT. Translating gives CASSSLAPRTLTQITQYF.

The chain couples TRBV6-5 to TRBJ1-4; 8 positions match TRBD1. The CDR3 consists of 16 residues. Germline values: CDR1 MNHEY, CDR2 SVGAGI. The V segment lost 4 bases and the J segment 8 bases; nucleotides outside the gene matches: 12. As DNA, the CDR3 is TGTGCCAGCAGTTTCTACCCAGGGGGCCTTCAAGAAAAACTGTTTTTT. Its protein product is CASSFYPGGLQEKLFF.

This clonotype has a count of ten or more. The J gene is TRBJ2-7, the V gene TRBV7-2; 11 bases line up with TRBD1. The CDR3 covers 15 residues. The V gene's germline CDR1 is SGHTA and CDR2 FQGNSA. The trim removed 2 bases at V and 3 bases at J, leaving 3 bases unmatched. The CDR3 region has the DNA TGTGCCAGCAGCTTAATGGGGACAGGGGGCTACGAGCAGTACTTC. It translates to CASSLMGTGGYEQYF. Together with reference TRBV7-2 and TRBJ2-7, the CDR3 gives the full variable domain: GAGVSQSPSNKVTEKGKDVELRCDPISGHTALYWYRQSLGQGLEFLIYFQGNSAPDKSGLPSDRFSAERTGGSVSTLTIQRTQQEDSAVYLCASSLMGTGGYEQYFGPGTRLTVT.

This chain uses TRBV7-2 with TRBJ1-1; a possible D gene is TRBD1 (6 bases). The V gene lost 5 bases and the J gene lost 1 base, with 14 bases spanning the gap. The CDR3 sequence is 15 residues long. The V gene's germline CDR1 is SGHTA and CDR2 FQGNSA. The CDR3: CASSEPQGKNTEAFF. The CDR3 region has the DNA TGTGCCAGCAGCGAGCCCCAGGGGAAGAACACTGAAGCTTTCTTT.

The V and J genes are TRBV28 and TRBJ2-3; D is unclear. The CDR3 consists of 13 residues. Per the germline V gene, CDR1 is MDHEN and CDR2 is SYDVKM. V shed 6 bases and J shed 2 bases, with 9 bases lying between them. The CDR3: CASRRSNTDTQYF. CDR3 DNA sequence: TGTGCCAGCAGGAGATCAAACACAGATACGCAGTATTTT. Looking up the rest from reference TRBV28 and TRBJ2-3 gives the full variable domain: DVKVTQSSRYLVKRTGEKVFLECVQDMDHENMFWYRQDPGLGLRLIYFSYDVKMKEKGDIPEGYSVSREKKERFSLILESASTNQTSMYLCASRRSNTDTQYFGPGTRLTVL.

This clonotype was observed at least ten times. The chain links TRBV28 to TRBJ2-3, with 7 bases lining up with TRBD2. V shed 6 bases, J shed 2 bases, and the junction held 5 bases outside the gene matches. CDR3 length equals 14 residues. Germline assignment: CDR1 MDHEN and CDR2 SYDVKM. DNA for the CDR3: TGTGCCAGCAGCCTAGCGGAGAACACAGATACGCAGTATTTT. This gives the protein CASSLAENTDTQYF.

This clonotype was counted at least ten times. The rearrangement uses TRBV7-8 and TRBJ2-2, with a tentative D call TRBD2 (5 bases). Trimming left V 5 bases short and J 3 bases short, with 7 bases between. Germline assignment: CDR1 SGHVS and CDR2 FQNEAQ. The CDR3 sequence is 13 residues long. The CDR3 region is CASSGGYTGELFF. Here the CDR3 DNA reads TGTGCCAGCAGCGGAGGTTACACCGGGGAGCTGTTTTTT.